The 31 T cell receptor beta chains presented below share a single source sample, sequenced in a study of blood T cell repertoires in COVID-19. Some clones are missing from TCRdb's copy, which holds only in-frame ones; the method was immunoSEQ multiplex PCR. The sample includes tens of thousands of clones, around 84% of them seen just once. The sample was peripheral blood. Receptor source: a man aged 50-60 years with acute or convalescent COVID-19.

This chain connects TRBV7-2 to TRBJ2-3; 10 bases fit TRBD2. CDR1 and CDR2 (germline): SGHTA, FQGNSA. With 0 bases clipped from V and 5 bases from J, the junction kept 2 bases outside the gene matches. This CDR3 has 15 amino acids. CDR3 in DNA: TGTGCCAGCAGCTTAGCTAGCGGGGGGAGAGATACGCAGTATTTT. The encoded protein is CASSLASGGRDTQYF.

This sequence joins TRBV18 and TRBJ1-1; perhaps TRBD1 as D (6 bases). V shed 2 bases and J shed 4 bases, with 14 bases lying between them. The CDR3 has 15 amino acids. Per germline, CDR1 KGHSH and CDR2 LQKENI. As DNA, the CDR3 is TGTGCCAGCTCACCAGCGGGGGGCTTGGGCACTGAAGCTTTCTTT. Protein product: CASSPAGGLGTEAFF.

With respect to this clone: The junction departs from the called germline gene at one end, perhaps through a read error. The V gene is TRBV6-5, the J gene TRBJ1-5; no clear D gene. The CDR3 contains 15 residues. CDR1 is MNHEY and CDR2 is SVGAGI in the germline V gene. The CDR3 spells CASTRIAVGNQPQHF. The CDR3 DNA sequence: TGTGCGAGCACTCGAATAGCCGTCGGCAATCAGCCCCAGCATTTT.

V and J are TRBV6-5 and TRBJ1-6; TRBD1 matches 7 bases. CDR3 length: 15 amino acids. Unmatched junction bases numbered 3, after V lost 0 bases and J lost 7 bases. Germline CDR1 is MNHEY and CDR2 is SVGAGI. CDR3 region: CASSYSARGNSPLHF. The DNA of the CDR3 is TGTGCCAGCAGTTACTCGGCCAGGGGGAATTCACCCCTCCACTTT.

The CDR3 spells CASSLEARTGGEKLFF. CDR3 in DNA: TGCGCCAGCAGCTTGGAGGCCAGGACAGGGGGCGAAAAACTGTTTTTT. The chain recombines TRBV5-1 with TRBJ1-4; 11 bases align to TRBD1. CDR1 is SGHRS and CDR2 is YFSETQ in the germline V gene. Trimming cost V 0 bases and J 8 bases; bases outside gene matches: 6. The CDR3 consists of 16 residues.

This clone was detected only a few times. The chain combines TRBV7-2 with TRBJ2-1; 10 bases are a match to TRBD2. Losses at the gene ends were 7 bases for V and 10 bases for J; bases not matched to a gene: 10. CDR3 length equals 14 residues. Germline CDR1 and CDR2: SGHTA and FQGNSA. The CDR3 coding sequence is TGTGCCAGCAACATAGCGGGAGGCGCGGGGGAGCAGTTCTTC. Translating gives CASNIAGGAGEQFF.

This clone has a single count. The chain joins TRBV25-1 to TRBJ1-1, with 8 bases lining up with TRBD1. Germline V gene data show CDR1 as MGHDK and CDR2 as SYGVNS. The V segment lost 5 bases and the J segment 2 bases; nucleotides outside the gene matches: 7. The CDR3 totals 15 residues. The CDR3 is CASSRTGPQNTEAFF. The CDR3 DNA reads as TGTGCCAGCAGTCGGACAGGGCCCCAAAACACTGAAGCTTTCTTT.

V usage is TRBV4-3 and J usage is TRBJ1-4; 9 positions agree with TRBD1. Trimming took 3 bases from V and 4 from J; bases not matched to a gene: 6. This CDR3 region has 16 residues. Germline V gene lookup returns CDR1 LGHNA and CDR2 YSLEER. The CDR3 bases are TGCGCCAGCAGCCATATACAGGGGGCCGGTAATGAAAAACTGTTTTTT. Translating it yields CASSHIQGAGNEKLFF.

V is TRBV5-1 and J is TRBJ2-1, with 13 positions matching TRBD2. The CDR3 length is 16 residues. Per the germline V gene, CDR1 is SGHRS and CDR2 is YFSETQ. V dropped 4 bases and J dropped 7; count of bases not matched to a gene: 8. CDR3 in amino acids: CASSQGLAGVGNEQFF. The CDR3 DNA reads as TGCGCCAGCAGCCAAGGACTAGCGGGAGTAGGGAATGAGCAGTTCTTC.

This clone occurred a few times. V is TRBV5-4 and J is TRBJ2-2; 7 nucleotides match TRBD1. CDR3 length equals 15 residues. From germline, CDR1 is SGHNT and CDR2 YYREEE (reference sequence). J lost 7 bases, V lost 5 bases, and 11 bases had no gene match. The CDR3 region has the DNA TGTGCCAGCAGGAGGGATACAGGGGTGATCGGGGAGCTGTTTTTT. It specifies CASRRDTGVIGELFF.

This clone was detected once. The chain couples TRBV6-5 to TRBJ1-1, with TRBD1 as a possible D gene (5 bases). The CDR3 consists of 14 residues. Per the germline V gene, CDR1 is MNHEY and CDR2 is SVGAGI. The V and J ends lost 4 bases and 4 bases respectively, with 13 bases between them. CDR3 DNA sequence: TGTGCCAGCAGTTGGGGGGGTCTAGGCACTGAAGCTTTCTTT. Translation: CASSWGGLGTEAFF.

This clone was recorded a few times. The chain carries TRBV3-1 (or the pseudogene TRBV3-2) and TRBJ1-1, with 8 nucleotides matching TRBD1. The germline CDR1 and CDR2 sequences are LGHDT and YNNKEL (reference sequence). V was clipped by 4 bases and J by 7 bases; unmatched bases: 5. The CDR3 is 13 residues long. The CDR3 spells CASSRTGWGEAFF. DNA for the CDR3: TGTGCCAGCAGCCGGACAGGGTGGGGTGAAGCTTTCTTT.

The chain joins TRBV6-5 to TRBJ2-7; TRBD2 is a possible D gene (6 bases). CDR3 size: 15 residues. V lost 6 bases and J 4 bases, leaving 19 bases between the germline ends. Germline V gene data show CDR1 as MNHEY and CDR2 as SVGAGI. CDR3 sequence: CASRPDGRTTYEQYF. CDR3 nucleotides: TGTGCCAGCAGACCCGACGGAAGGACTACGTACGAGCAGTACTTC.

J is TRBJ2-6 and V is TRBV25-1; D is uncertain. V lost 5 bases and J 0 bases, leaving 8 bases between the germline ends. CDR1 is MGHDK, CDR2 SYGVNS, per germline. This CDR3 is built from 15 residues. The CDR3 reads CASSTSSSGANVLTF. The DNA of the CDR3 is TGTGCCAGCAGTACTTCTAGCTCTGGGGCCAACGTCCTGACTTTC.

This chain uses TRBV18 with TRBJ1-1; 11 nucleotides line up with TRBD1. The CDR3 sequence is 14 residues long. The germline V gene has CDR1 KGHSH and CDR2 LQKENI. Trimming at V came to 2 bases and at J to 6 bases, leaving 2 bases not matched to a gene. CDR3 bases: TGTGCCAGCTCACCAAGGGGACAGGGGGCTGAAGCTTTCTTT. It codes for CASSPRGQGAEAFF.

The rearrangement joins TRBV11-3 to TRBJ2-7; D is ambiguous. The CDR3 runs to 13 residues. Trimming shortened V by 4 bases and J by 4 bases, and 11 bases separated the two germline ends. Germline lookup yields CDR1 SGHNT and CDR2 YENEEA. CDR3: CASSSFFGYEQYF. The CDR3, as DNA: TGTGCCAGCAGCTCTTTTTTCGGTTACGAGCAGTACTTC.

V is TRBV7-3 and J is TRBJ2-3; 7 bases map to TRBD1. From germline, CDR1 is SGHTA and CDR2 FQGTGA. The CDR3 covers 14 residues. V was pared by 4 bases and J by 1 base, with 2 bases of the junction left unmatched. CDR3 amino acids: CASSSQGGTDTQYF. CDR3 DNA sequence: TGTGCCAGCAGCTCCCAGGGGGGCACAGATACGCAGTATTTT.

This sequence joins TRBV29-1 and TRBJ2-5; 7 positions agree with TRBD1. The V gene's germline CDR1 is SQVTM and CDR2 ANQGSEA. V shed 5 bases and J 3 bases; nucleotides not matched to a gene: 6. The CDR3 is made up of 13 amino acids. The CDR3: CSVRRQGKETQYF. CDR3 coding DNA: TGCAGCGTTCGGCGACAGGGTAAAGAGACCCAGTACTTC.

This chain joins TRBV9 and TRBJ2-7; weak D call: TRBD1 (6 bases). This CDR3 is built from 15 residues. The V gene lost 0 bases and the J gene lost 0 bases, with 10 bases spanning the gap. The germline V gene has CDR1 SGDLS and CDR2 YYNGEE. CDR3 loop: CASSVGSGVSYEQYF. The CDR3 DNA follows: TGTGCCAGCAGCGTAGGGTCAGGGGTCTCCTACGAGCAGTACTTC. Full variable domain (missing parts from reference TRBV9 and TRBJ2-7): DSGVTQTPKHLITATGQRVTLRCSPRSGDLSVYWYQQSLDQGLQFLIQYYNGEERAKGNILERFSAQQFPDLHSELNLSSLELGDSALYFCASSVGSGVSYEQYFGPGTRLTVT.

This clone was detected once. The chain recombines TRBV10-3 with TRBJ2-7; D might be TRBD2 (6 bases). CDR1 and CDR2 from the germline V gene are ENHRY and SYGVKD. V lost 5 bases to trimming and J lost 0 bases, with 20 bases between them. The length of the CDR3 is 17 residues. CDR3 region: CAISFTLGTGSSYEQYF. The CDR3 region has the DNA TGTGCCATCAGTTTTACATTAGGGACTGGGAGCTCCTACGAGCAGTACTTC.

The chain links TRBV5-1 to TRBJ2-3; 13 nucleotides align to TRBD2. With V trimmed by 5 bases and J by 2 bases, 11 bases remained unmatched. CDR1 SGHRS and CDR2 YFSETQ come from the germline V gene. CDR3 length equals 18 residues. The CDR3 is CASSVSGTSGTFTDTQYF. The CDR3 DNA reads TGCGCCAGCAGTGTCTCCGGGACTAGCGGGACCTTCACAGATACGCAGTATTTT.

This chain uses TRBV7-9 with TRBJ2-3; 11 bases align to TRBD2. CDR3 length equals 18 residues. With 2 bases clipped from V and 5 bases from J, the junction kept 12 bases outside the gene matches. Germline V lookup: CDR1 SEHNR, CDR2 FQNEAQ (reference sequence). CDR3 DNA sequence: TGTGCCAGCAGCTTACTTTCCTTCGGGACTAGCGGCCGAGATACGCAGTATTTT. Residues: CASSLLSFGTSGRDTQYF.

Concerning this clone: Distinct nucleotide sequences in the sample also encode this CDR3. This rearrangement joins TRBV27 to TRBJ1-4; 8 bases are shared with TRBD1. The CDR3 covers 14 residues. V dropped 6 bases and J dropped 7; count of bases not matched to a gene: 7. Germline assignment: CDR1 MNHEY and CDR2 SMNVEV (reference sequence). The CDR3: CASRLQGAGEKLFF. CDR3 DNA: TGTGCCAGCAGACTGCAGGGGGCCGGTGAAAAACTGTTTTTT.

V is TRBV19 and J is TRBJ2-2; D not resolved. CDR3 length equals 13 residues. Trimming left V 4 bases short and J 1 base short, with 4 bases between. CDR1 is LNHDA and CDR2 is SQIVND in the germline V gene (reference sequence). The CDR3 DNA reads TGTGCCAGTAGTAACAGGAACACCGGGGAGCTGTTTTTT. This sequence encodes CASSNRNTGELFF.

This clone was recorded a few times. The CDR3 DNA reads TGTGCCAGTCGCCGAGCCTCTGGAAACACCATATATTTT. Translating it yields CASRRASGNTIYF. The chain uses TRBV19 and TRBJ1-3; no firm D call. Germline-derived CDR1 and CDR2 are LNHDA and SQIVND (reference sequence). Trimming took off 8 bases at V and 0 bases at J, with 8 bases between the two ends. The CDR3 length is 13 residues. The complete variable domain, with remaining parts taken from reference TRBV19 and TRBJ1-3, reads DGGITQSPKYLFRKEGQNVTLSCEQNLNHDAMYWYRQDPGQGLRLIYYSQIVNDFQKGDIAEGYSVSREKKESFPLTVTSAQKNPTAFYLCASRRASGNTIYFGEGSWLTVV.

The V gene is TRBV27, the J gene TRBJ1-6, with D uncertain. V was clipped by 6 bases and J by 9 bases, with 9 bases between them. There are 12 residues in the CDR3. CDR1 MNHEY and CDR2 SMNVEV come from the germline V gene (reference sequence). The CDR3 here is CASSGVGSPLHF. DNA for the CDR3: TGTGCCAGCAGCGGGGTCGGTTCACCCCTCCACTTT.

The chain employs TRBV7-9 and TRBJ1-2; D is unresolved. Trimming took 0 bases from V and 2 from J, leaving 10 bases between them. The CDR3 extends over 15 amino acids. Germline V gene sequence: CDR1 SEHNR, CDR2 FQNEAQ (reference sequence). The CDR3: CASSLAQRLNYGYTF. In nucleotides, the CDR3 is TGTGCCAGCAGCTTAGCCCAGCGCCTAAACTATGGCTACACCTTC.

The chain combines TRBV3-1 (or the pseudogene TRBV3-2) with TRBJ2-1; 13 nucleotides align to TRBD2. J gave up 3 bases and V 2 bases, and 1 base lay outside the gene matches. This CDR3 is 16 amino acids long. Germline V CDR1 and CDR2: LGHDT, YNNKEL (reference sequence). CDR3 amino acids: CASSQRLAGGYNEQFF. CDR3 nucleotides: TGTGCCAGCAGCCAACGACTAGCGGGGGGCTACAATGAGCAGTTCTTC.

The chain employs TRBV2 and TRBJ1-5; 8 positions agree with TRBD1. The V and J ends lost 11 bases and 2 bases, in that order; junction bases with no gene match: 5. The CDR3 is 13 amino acids. Germline assignment: CDR1 SNHLY and CDR2 FYNNEI. The CDR3 reads CAAGGQGNQPQHF. CDR3 nucleotides: TGTGCCGCTGGGGGACAGGGCAATCAGCCCCAGCATTTT.

This chain connects TRBV11-2 to TRBJ2-5; 8 positions match TRBD2. The CDR3 is 18 residues long. The germline V gene has CDR1 SGHAT and CDR2 FQNNGV. V gave up 3 bases and J gave up 4 bases; unmatched junction bases: 16. The CDR3 here is CASSFERTGGYVGETQYF. The CDR3 coding sequence is TGTGCCAGCAGCTTTGAGCGGACGGGGGGGTATGTGGGAGAGACCCAGTACTTC.

V is TRBV6-7 and J is TRBJ2-7; 9 positions match TRBD1. TRBV6-7 belongs to the ORF category, with a function that is uncertain. J lost 4 bases, V lost 7 bases, and 14 bases had no gene match. The CDR3 runs to 16 residues. CDR3 sequence (DNA): TGTGCCAGCATTTTGACTCCGACAGGGGGAATTTACGAGCAGTACTTC. This sequence encodes CASILTPTGGIYEQYF.